This T cell receptor beta chain is drawn from a study of T cell responses to AZD1222 COVID-19 vaccine (dated by TCRdb to the early 2020s). Background for the entire study: TCR sequencing was performed for more than 230 trial participants, of whom about 200 were given two doses of AZD1222 and some 26 were given two doses of MenACWY control vaccine. Trial participants were enrolled into age subgroups of 18-55, 56-69 and 70-plus years, which contained about 150, 27 and 61 TCR-sequenced participants, respectively.

Reading the germline V gene gives CDR1 MNHEY and CDR2 SVGEGT. The CDR3 goes from the cysteine to the phenylalanine over 14 residues. Only the CDR3 part of the read is kept: 42 bases, read in frame from the first base. Trimming leaves V shorter by 0 bases and J shorter by 9 bases, with the junction holding 6 bases beyond the gene matches. The sample's time point, from its label and the paper: about 28 days (+/-7) after the second vaccine dose. AZD1222 recipients with second doses at about 4 weeks or about 12 weeks were pooled, because spike-specific TCR depth and breadth did not differ between schedules. Vaccinee samples came from UK trials COV001 and COV002, including a single-blind randomized controlled phase 2/3 trial of AZD1222 (ChAdOx1 nCoV-19) in healthy adults. For TCRbeta chain sequencing, PBMC samples from trial participants were taken at day 0 and at day 28 after the second dose. Summary of the overall study and its limitations: Vaccine-associated CD4 TCRs spanned the whole spike protein, with dominant responses in regions 160-218 and 743-854. Because no day 14 peak-response samples were available, repertoires were characterized only after the peak T cell response. Reportedly, almost half of the unique spike-specific TCRs recognized epitopes lying outside the regions that are mutated in the B.1.351 and B.1.1.7 variants. Participants were mostly white British and included more females than males, and it was suggested by the authors that clonal diversity may have been underestimated. Only five or six AZD1222 recipients were SARS-CoV-2 seropositive at baseline, limiting conclusions about previously exposed vaccinees. The 56-69-year group was small, and its depth increase did not reach significance, likely because of low power. Spike-specific TCR breadth and depth rose significantly after two AZD1222 doses compared with day 0 and with MenACWY recipients.

The CDR3 regions of human TCRbeta chains were subjected to immunosequencing. Turning to the authors' computational methods: TCRs in the repertoires were compared against a reference library of SARS-CoV-2-specific TCRs that had been generated with the MIRA antigen-specificity platform. Breadth was defined as the fraction of unique TCRs that were SARS-CoV-2-associated. Depth was defined as the fraction of total T cells that were SARS-CoV-2-associated. Using the MIRA data, each spike-specific TCR was assigned both to the spike region to which the TCR was reactive and to a CD4 or CD8 class. Log10-transformed breadth and depth values were compared by one-way ANOVA with Sidak's multiple comparisons tests. Drawn from immuneACCESS, this table holds only the in-frame rearrangements with V and J called that TCRdb kept. Clones are partly lost; checked studies trace under half to an unresolved V gene and leave the rest unexplained. The V and J calls and clone size were taken over from that table, and D and trimming were inferred from the DNA. For this sample the table gives around 150,000 clones, of which roughly 88% were detected only once. The ten largest clones represent 4.3% of the sample.

Comment on this clone: It lacks a known antigen. No qualities accompany the bases; no much larger clone lies one base away.

The specimen comprised peripheral blood, sampled 28 days after the second AZD1222 dose. In this chain, TRBV6-2 or TRBV6-3 is recombined with TRBJ2-5, with TRBD1 matching 8 junction bases. The receptor comes from an adult who received the AZD1222 COVID-19 vaccine. The CDR3 region reads CASSYSNTGGSQYF. The DNA reads TGTGCCAGCAGTTACTCGAATACAGGGGGGTCCCAGTACTTC.